A selection of T cell receptor beta chains follows, all from one sample in a study of T cells in lung cancer brain metastases. The protocol was immunoSEQ multiplex PCR, while the TCRdb copy is restricted to in-frame clones and leaves out a portion. Counted here are some 5,900 clones, over 65% occurring once; the ten biggest clones make up roughly 6.1%. The specimen sequenced was tumor tissue from a brain metastasis. The receptors shown here come from a man aged 50 to 59 with non-small cell lung cancer that had spread to the brain. Both conserved end residues are trimmed from each CDR3. Part of the rows lack a size; the others show once, few, many or a class for expanded clones.

>12|TRBV11-2|TRBJ2-3|.
ASSFIPSTDTQY
>11|TRBV14|TRBJ2-3|.
ASGRGGTDTQY
>13|TRBV9|TRBJ2-7|.
ASSVGQLSSYEQY
>14|TRBV5-4|TRBJ1-1|.
ASRGRGTGLNTEAF
>15|TRBV4-3|TRBJ2-7|.
ASSQEWSSGPSYEQY
>16|TRBV4-2|TRBJ2-7|.
ASSQAPPASGGSYEQY
>12|TRBV4-2|TRBJ1-4|.
ASSQDYRNEKLF
>13|TRBV5-1|TRBJ2-2|once
ASSFWGEGFGELF
>9|TRBV11-2|TRBJ1-3|.
ASSLGNTIY
>11|TRBV30|TRBJ1-1|.
AWADFSNTEAF
>12|TRBV30|TRBJ2-1|.
AWSLLTGVNEQF
>10|TRBV11-2|TRBJ1-1|.
ASSPGGAEAF
>13|TRBV5-1|TRBJ2-3|.
ASSTGQGLSDTQY
>10|TRBV6-5|TRBJ1-1|.
ASTGRSIEAF
>11|TRBV7-9|TRBJ1-2|.
ASSSRDSYGYT
>11|TRBV6-5|TRBJ1-2|.
ASRQGQGGGYT
>12|TRBV11-2|TRBJ2-7|once
ASSPRTGPYEQY